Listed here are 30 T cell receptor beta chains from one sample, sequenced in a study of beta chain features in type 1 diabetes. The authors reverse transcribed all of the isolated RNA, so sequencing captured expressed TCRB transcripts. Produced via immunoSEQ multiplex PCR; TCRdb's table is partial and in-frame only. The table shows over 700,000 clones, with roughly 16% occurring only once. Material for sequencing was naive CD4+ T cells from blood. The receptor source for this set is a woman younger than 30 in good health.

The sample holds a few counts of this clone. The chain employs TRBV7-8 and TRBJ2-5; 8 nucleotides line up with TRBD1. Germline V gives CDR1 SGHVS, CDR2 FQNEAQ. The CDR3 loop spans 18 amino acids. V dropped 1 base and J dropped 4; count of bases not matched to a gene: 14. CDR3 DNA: TGTGCCAGCAGCTTAGTCGCTGGCAGGGGGCGTCTGAGAGAGACCCAGTACTTC. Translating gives CASSLVAGRGRLRETQYF.

The CDR3 here is CASSPGEIVNEQFF. The CDR3 DNA reads TGTGCCAGCAGCCCTGGGGAAATCGTGAATGAGCAGTTCTTC. V is TRBV27 and J is TRBJ2-1; D is unresolved. This CDR3 contains 14 residues. From germline, CDR1 is MNHEY and CDR2 SMNVEV (reference sequence). V was pared by 6 bases and J by 7 bases, with 16 bases between.

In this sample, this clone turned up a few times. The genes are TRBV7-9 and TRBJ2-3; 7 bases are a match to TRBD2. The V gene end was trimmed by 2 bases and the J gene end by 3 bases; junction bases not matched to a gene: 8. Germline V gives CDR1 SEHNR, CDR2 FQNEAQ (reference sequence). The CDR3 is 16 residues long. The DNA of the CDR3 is TGTGCCAGCAGCTTAACAGCGGGAAGAATTACAGATACGCAGTATTTT. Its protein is CASSLTAGRITDTQYF.

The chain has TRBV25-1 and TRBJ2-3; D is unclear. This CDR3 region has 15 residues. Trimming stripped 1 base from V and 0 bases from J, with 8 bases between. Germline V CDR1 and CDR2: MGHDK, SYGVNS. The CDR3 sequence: CASSESGGSTDTQYF. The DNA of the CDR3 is TGTGCCAGCAGTGAATCGGGTGGGAGCACAGATACGCAGTATTTT.

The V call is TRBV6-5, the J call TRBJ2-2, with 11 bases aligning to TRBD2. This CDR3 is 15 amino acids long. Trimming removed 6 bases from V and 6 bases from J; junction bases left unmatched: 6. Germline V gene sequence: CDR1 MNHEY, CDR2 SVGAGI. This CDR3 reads CASSLTSGSPGELFF. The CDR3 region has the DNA TGTGCCAGCAGCCTAACTAGCGGGAGCCCCGGGGAGCTGTTTTTT.

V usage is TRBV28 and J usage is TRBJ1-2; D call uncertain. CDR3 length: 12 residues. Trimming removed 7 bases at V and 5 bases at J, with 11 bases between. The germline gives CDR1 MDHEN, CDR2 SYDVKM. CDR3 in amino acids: CASTEPGYGYTF. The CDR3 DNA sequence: TGTGCCAGCACCGAGCCCGGATATGGCTACACCTTC.

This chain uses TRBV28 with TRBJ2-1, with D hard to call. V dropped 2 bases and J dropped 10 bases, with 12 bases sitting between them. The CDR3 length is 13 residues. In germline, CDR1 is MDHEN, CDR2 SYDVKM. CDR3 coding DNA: TGTGCCAGCAGTTTAGGAACCGTTAGGGAGCAGTTCTTC. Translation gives CASSLGTVREQFF.

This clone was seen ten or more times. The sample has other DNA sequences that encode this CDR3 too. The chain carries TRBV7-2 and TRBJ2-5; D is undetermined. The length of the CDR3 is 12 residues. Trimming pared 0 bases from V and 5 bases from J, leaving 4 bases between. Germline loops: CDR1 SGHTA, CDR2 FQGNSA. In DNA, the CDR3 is TGTGCCAGCAGCTTAGCGCGGGAGACCCAGTACTTC. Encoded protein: CASSLARETQYF.

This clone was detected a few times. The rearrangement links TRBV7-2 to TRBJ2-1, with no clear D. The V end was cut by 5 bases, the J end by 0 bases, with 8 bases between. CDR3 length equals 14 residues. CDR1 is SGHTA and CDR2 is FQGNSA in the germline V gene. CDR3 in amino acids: CASSPLDSYNEQFF. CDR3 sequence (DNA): TGTGCCAGCAGCCCTTTGGACTCCTACAATGAGCAGTTCTTC.

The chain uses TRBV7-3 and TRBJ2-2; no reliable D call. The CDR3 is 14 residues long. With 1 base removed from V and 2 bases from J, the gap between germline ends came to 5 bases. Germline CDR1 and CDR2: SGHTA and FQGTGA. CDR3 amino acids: CASSLMTNTGELFF. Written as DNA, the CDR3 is TGTGCCAGCAGCTTAATGACAAACACCGGGGAGCTGTTTTTT.

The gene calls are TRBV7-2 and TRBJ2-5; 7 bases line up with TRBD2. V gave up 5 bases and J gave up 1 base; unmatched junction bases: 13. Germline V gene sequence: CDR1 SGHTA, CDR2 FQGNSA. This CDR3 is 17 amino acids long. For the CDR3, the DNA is TGTGCCAGCAGCCCCCCCCTGGGGCTAGCGGTCCAAGAGACCCAGTACTTC. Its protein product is CASSPPLGLAVQETQYF.

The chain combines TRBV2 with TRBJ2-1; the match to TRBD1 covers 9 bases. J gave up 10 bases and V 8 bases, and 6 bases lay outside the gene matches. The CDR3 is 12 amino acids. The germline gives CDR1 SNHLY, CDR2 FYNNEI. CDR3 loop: CASSWDRAEQFF. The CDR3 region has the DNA TGTGCCAGCTCCTGGGACAGGGCCGAGCAGTTCTTC.

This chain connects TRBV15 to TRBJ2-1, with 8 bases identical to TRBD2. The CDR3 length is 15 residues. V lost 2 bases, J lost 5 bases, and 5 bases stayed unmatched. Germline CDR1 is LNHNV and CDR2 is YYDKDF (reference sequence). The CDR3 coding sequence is TGTGCCACCAGCAGACTAGTAGCGGGGCACAATGAGCAGTTCTTC. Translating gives CATSRLVAGHNEQFF.

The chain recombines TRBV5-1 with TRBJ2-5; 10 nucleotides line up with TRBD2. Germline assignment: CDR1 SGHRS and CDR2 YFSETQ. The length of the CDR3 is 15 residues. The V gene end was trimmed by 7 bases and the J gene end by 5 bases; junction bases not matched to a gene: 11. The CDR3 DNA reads TGCGCCAGCTCCCCCCTAGCGGGAGCTGAGGAGACCCAGTACTTC. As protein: CASSPLAGAEETQYF.

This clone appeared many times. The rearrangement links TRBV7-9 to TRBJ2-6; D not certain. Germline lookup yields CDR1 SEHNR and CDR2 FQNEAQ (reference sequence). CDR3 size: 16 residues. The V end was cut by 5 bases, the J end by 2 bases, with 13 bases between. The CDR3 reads CASSPYDTPGANVLTF. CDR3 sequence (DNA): TGTGCCAGCAGCCCTTACGACACCCCTGGGGCCAACGTCCTGACTTTC.

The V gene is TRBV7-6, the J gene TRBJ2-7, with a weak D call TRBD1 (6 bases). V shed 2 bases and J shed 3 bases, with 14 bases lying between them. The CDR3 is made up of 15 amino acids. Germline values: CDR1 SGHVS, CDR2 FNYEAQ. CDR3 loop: CASSLRGTGHYEQYF. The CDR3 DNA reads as TGTGCCAGCAGCTTAAGGGGGACGGGGCACTACGAGCAGTACTTC.

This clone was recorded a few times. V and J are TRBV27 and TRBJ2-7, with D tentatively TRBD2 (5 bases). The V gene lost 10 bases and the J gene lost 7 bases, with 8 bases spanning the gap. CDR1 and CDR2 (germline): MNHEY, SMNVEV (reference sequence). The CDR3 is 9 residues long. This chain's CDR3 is CATPGEQYF. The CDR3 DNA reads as TGTGCCACCCCGGGAGAGCAGTACTTC.

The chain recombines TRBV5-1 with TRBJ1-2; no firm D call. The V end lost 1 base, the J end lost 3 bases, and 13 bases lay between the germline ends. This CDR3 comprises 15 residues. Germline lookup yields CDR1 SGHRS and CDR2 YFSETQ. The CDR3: CASSLTTAEDYGYTF. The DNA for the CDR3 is TGCGCCAGCAGCTTGACGACGGCTGAGGACTATGGCTACACCTTC.

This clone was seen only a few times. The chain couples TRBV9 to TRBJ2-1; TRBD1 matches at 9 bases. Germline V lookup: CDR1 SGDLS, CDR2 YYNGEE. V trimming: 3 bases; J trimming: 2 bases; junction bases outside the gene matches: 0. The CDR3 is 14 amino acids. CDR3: CASSGTGAYNEQFF. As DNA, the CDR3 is TGTGCCAGCAGCGGGACAGGGGCCTACAATGAGCAGTTCTTC.

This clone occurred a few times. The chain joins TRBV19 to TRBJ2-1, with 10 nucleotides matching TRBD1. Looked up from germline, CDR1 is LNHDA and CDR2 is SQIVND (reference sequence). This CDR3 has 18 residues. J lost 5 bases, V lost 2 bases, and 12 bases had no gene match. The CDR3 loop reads CASSITGTTGGKHNEQFF. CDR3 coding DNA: TGTGCCAGTAGTATAACCGGTACGACAGGGGGCAAACACAATGAGCAGTTCTTC.

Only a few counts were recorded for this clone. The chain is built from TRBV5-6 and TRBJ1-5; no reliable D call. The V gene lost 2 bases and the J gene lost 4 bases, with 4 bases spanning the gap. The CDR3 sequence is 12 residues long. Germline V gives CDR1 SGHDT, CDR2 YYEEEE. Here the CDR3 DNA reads TGTGCCAGCAGCTTTCTTAATCAGCCCCAGCATTTT. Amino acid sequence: CASSFLNQPQHF.

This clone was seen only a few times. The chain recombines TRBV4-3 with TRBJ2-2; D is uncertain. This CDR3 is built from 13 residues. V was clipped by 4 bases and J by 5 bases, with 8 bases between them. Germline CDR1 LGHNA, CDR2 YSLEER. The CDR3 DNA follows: TGCGCCAGCAGCCCCTACGAGACCGGGGAGCTGTTTTTT. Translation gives CASSPYETGELFF.

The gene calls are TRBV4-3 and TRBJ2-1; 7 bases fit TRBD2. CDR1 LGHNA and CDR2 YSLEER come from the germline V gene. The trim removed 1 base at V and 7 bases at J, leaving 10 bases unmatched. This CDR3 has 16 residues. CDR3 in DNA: TGCGCCAGCAGCCAAGGGTCTGGAGCGGGATTTAATGAGCAGTTCTTC. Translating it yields CASSQGSGAGFNEQFF.

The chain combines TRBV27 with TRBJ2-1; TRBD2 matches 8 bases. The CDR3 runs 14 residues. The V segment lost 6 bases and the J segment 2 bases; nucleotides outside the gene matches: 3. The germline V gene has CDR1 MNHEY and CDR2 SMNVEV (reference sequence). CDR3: CASSGLATYNEQFF. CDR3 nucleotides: TGTGCCAGCAGCGGACTAGCAACCTACAATGAGCAGTTCTTC.

This CDR3 reads CASSLYSTSGRPRKNNEQFF. The CDR3 DNA reads as TGTGCCAGCAGTTTATATTCGACTAGCGGGCGGCCCCGAAAGAACAATGAGCAGTTCTTC. The gene calls are TRBV27 and TRBJ2-1; 10 positions match TRBD2. With V trimmed by 1 base and J by 5 bases, 17 bases remained unmatched. The CDR3 is 20 amino acids. Germline CDR1 MNHEY, CDR2 SMNVEV (reference sequence).

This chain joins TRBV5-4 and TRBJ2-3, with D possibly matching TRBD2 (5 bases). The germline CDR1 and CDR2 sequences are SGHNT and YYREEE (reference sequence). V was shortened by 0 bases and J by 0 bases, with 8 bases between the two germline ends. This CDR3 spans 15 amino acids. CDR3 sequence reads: CASSLERTSTDTQYF. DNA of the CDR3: TGTGCCAGCAGCTTGGAACGGACTAGCACAGATACGCAGTATTTT.

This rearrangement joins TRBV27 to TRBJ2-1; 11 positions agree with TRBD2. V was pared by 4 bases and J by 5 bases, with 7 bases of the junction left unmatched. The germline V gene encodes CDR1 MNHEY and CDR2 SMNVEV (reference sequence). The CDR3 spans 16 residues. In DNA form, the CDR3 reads TGTGCCAGCAGTTCCAGAGGGACTAGCGGCAACAATGAGCAGTTCTTC. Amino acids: CASSSRGTSGNNEQFF.

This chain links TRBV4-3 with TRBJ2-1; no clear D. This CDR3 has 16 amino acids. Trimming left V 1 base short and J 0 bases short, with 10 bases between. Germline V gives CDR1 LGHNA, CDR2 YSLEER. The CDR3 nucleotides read TGCGCCAGCAGCCAAGCACCAGCGACCTCCTACAATGAGCAGTTCTTC. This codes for CASSQAPATSYNEQFF.

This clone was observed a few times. CDR3 DNA: TGTGCCAGTACATTAGCGGGAGCGGCAGATACGCAGTATTTT. It is translated as CASTLAGAADTQYF. The chain uses TRBV19 and TRBJ2-3, with 9 bases that match TRBD2. The CDR3 is 14 amino acids. The trim removed 7 bases at V and 4 bases at J, leaving 6 bases unmatched. Germline CDR1 and CDR2: LNHDA and SQIVND (reference sequence).

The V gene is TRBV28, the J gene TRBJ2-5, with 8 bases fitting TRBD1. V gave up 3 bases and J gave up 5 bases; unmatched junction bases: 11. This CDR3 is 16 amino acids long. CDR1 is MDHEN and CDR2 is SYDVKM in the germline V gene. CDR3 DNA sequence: TGTGCCAGCAGTTTGCGTCGCAGGACAGGGAGGGAGACCCAGTACTTC. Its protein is CASSLRRRTGRETQYF.